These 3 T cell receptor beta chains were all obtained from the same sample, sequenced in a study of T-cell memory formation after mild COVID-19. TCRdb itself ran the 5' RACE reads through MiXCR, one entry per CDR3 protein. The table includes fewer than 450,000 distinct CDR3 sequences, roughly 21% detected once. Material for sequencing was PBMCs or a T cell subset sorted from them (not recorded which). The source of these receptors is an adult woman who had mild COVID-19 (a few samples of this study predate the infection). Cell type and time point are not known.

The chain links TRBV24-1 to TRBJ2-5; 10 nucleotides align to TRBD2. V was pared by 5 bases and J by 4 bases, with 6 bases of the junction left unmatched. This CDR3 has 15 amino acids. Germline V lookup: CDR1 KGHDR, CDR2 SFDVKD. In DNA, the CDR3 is TGTGCCACCAGTGCTAGACTAGCGGGCGGAGAGACCCAGTACTTC. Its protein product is CATSARLAGGETQYF.

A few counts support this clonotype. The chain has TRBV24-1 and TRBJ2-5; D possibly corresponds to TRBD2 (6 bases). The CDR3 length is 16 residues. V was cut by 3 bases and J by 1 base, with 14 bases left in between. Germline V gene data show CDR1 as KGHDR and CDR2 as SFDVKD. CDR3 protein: CATSDQSGRIQETQYF. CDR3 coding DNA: TGTGCCACCAGTGATCAGTCAGGGAGGATCCAAGAGACCCAGTACTTC.

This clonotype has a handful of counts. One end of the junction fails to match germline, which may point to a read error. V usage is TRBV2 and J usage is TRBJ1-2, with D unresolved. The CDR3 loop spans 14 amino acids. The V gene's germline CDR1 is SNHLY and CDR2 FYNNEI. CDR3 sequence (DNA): TGTGCCAGCAGGGAAGGAGCAGGAGCCTATGGCTACACCTTC. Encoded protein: CASREGAGAYGYTF.